Below, 13 T cell receptor beta chains from the same sample are listed, as sequenced in a study of neurological immune-mediated disorders. One entry per CDR3 protein results from TCRdb running MiXCR on the 5' RACE reads. The table has 50,000 or so distinct CDR3 sequences, 10% seen once. The sample comprised PBMCs. These receptors were obtained from a woman between 40 and 50 years old with HTLV-1-associated myelopathy (HAM/TSP).

As for this clonotype: This may stem from a read error, because a much larger clone lies one nucleotide away. The CDR3 reads CASSLYRPGLAGGPSYEQFF. DNA for the CDR3: TGTGCCAGCAGTCTCTACCGGCCCGGACTAGCGGGGGGTCCTTCCTACGAGCAGTTCTTC. The genes are TRBV6-5 and TRBJ2-7, with 14 bases aligning to TRBD2. The J call is in doubt because the DNA end fits TRBJ2-1 better. Per germline, CDR1 MNHEY and CDR2 SVGAGI. The CDR3 extends over 20 amino acids.

Remarks on this clonotype: It may be a read error: a sequence one base away is much more abundant. The chain employs TRBV20-1 and TRBJ2-3, with 12 bases aligning to TRBD1. J lost 6 bases, V lost 8 bases, and 9 bases had no gene match. The CDR3 extends over 14 amino acids. Germline-derived CDR1 and CDR2 are DFQATT and SNEGSKA (reference sequence). The CDR3 spells CSSRDRGRGDTQYF. The CDR3 nucleotides read TGCAGTTCTCGGGACAGGGGGCGAGGCGATACGCAGTATTTT.

Ten or more counts support this clonotype. CDR3 amino acids: CASSPRGLTTGELFF. In DNA, the CDR3 is TGTGCCAGCAGCCCTCGGGGCCTCACAACCGGGGAGCTGTTTTTT. The chain couples TRBV11-1 to TRBJ2-2; D could derive from TRBD1 or TRBD2 (5 bases each). There are 15 residues in the CDR3. Trimming took 5 bases from V and 5 from J, leaving 15 bases between them. Per the germline V gene, CDR1 is SGHAT and CDR2 is FQDESV (reference sequence).

As concerns this clonotype: This may come from a read error, since a much larger clone is one base off. V and J are TRBV7-2 and TRBJ2-3; weak D call: TRBD2 (5 bases). Germline values: CDR1 SGHTA, CDR2 FQGNSA. The V and J ends lost 5 bases and 0 bases respectively, with 15 bases between them. The CDR3 covers 16 residues. CDR3 nucleotide sequence: TGTGCCAGCAGCCGCAGGCTATCGGGGAGCACAGATACGCAGTATTTT. Encoded protein: CASSRRLSGSTDTQYF.

Comment on this clonotype: Given a much more abundant clone one base away, this may be a read error. The chain uses TRBV5-1 and TRBJ2-2; 9 bases are shared with TRBD2. In germline, CDR1 is SGHRS, CDR2 YFSETQ. This CDR3 has 22 amino acids. CDR3 nucleotides: TGCGCCAACAGCCTTCGCCATCGAGTTTGGGTTAGCGGGGGCCAGAACACCGGGGAGCTGTTTTTT. It is translated as CANSLRHRVWVSGGQNTGELFF. Full variable domain (outside the CDR3, taken from reference TRBV5-1 and TRBJ2-2): KAGVTQTPRYLIKTRGQQVTLSCSPISGHRSVSWYQQTPGQGLQFLFEYFSETQRNKGNFPGRFSGRQFSNSRSEMNVSTLELGDSALYLCANSLRHRVWVSGGQNTGELFFGEGSRLTVL.

This clonotype was picked up many times. The chain joins TRBV5-1 to TRBJ2-3; 7 bases align to TRBD2. Germline V gives CDR1 SGHRS, CDR2 YFSETQ. This CDR3 has 15 residues. V dropped 2 bases and J dropped 2; count of bases not matched to a gene: 5. The DNA of the CDR3 is TGCGCCAGCAGCTTTGGCGGGGGATACACAGATACGCAGTATTTT. Its translation is CASSFGGGYTDTQYF.

This clonotype was seen repeatedly, ten times or more. The CDR3 reads CASSPPPGQGGNQPQHF. CDR3 DNA sequence: TGTGCCAGCAGTCCCCCCCCAGGACAGGGCGGGAATCAGCCCCAGCATTTT. The V call is TRBV28, the J call TRBJ1-5; 8 bases line up with TRBD1. From germline, CDR1 is MDHEN and CDR2 SYDVKM. The length of the CDR3 is 17 residues. Trimming removed 5 bases from V and 4 bases from J; junction bases left unmatched: 13.

This clonotype was seen repeatedly, ten times or more. The rearrangement joins TRBV5-6 to TRBJ1-3; D call uncertain. The germline V and J ends were trimmed by 5 bases and 3 bases, with 9 bases remaining between them. Germline-derived CDR1 and CDR2 are SGHDT and YYEEEE. This CDR3 has 13 amino acids. CDR3 region: CASSPFFGNTIYF. The CDR3 nucleotides are TGTGCCAGCAGTCCCTTTTTTGGAAACACCATATATTTT.

Only a few counts were recorded for this clonotype. The chain has TRBV7-8 and TRBJ2-7; 8 bases map to TRBD2. With V trimmed by 5 bases and J by 1 base, 10 bases remained unmatched. Germline V lookup: CDR1 SGHVS, CDR2 FQNEAQ. This CDR3 region has 16 residues. CDR3 nucleotides: TGTGCCAGCAGCCAGGGGAGGAGCGGGGGTTCCTACGAGCAGTACTTC. Translating it yields CASSQGRSGGSYEQYF.

This clonotype was seen at least ten times. This rearrangement joins TRBV20-1 to TRBJ2-3; D is possibly TRBD2 (6 bases). V was pared by 0 bases and J by 4 bases, with 17 bases between. Germline V lookup: CDR1 DFQATT, CDR2 SNEGSKA (reference sequence). CDR3 length equals 16 residues. The CDR3 region has the DNA TGCAGTGCTAGAGATTTCAGGGAGGTTGAGGCAGATACGCAGTATTTT. Translated, it gives CSARDFREVEADTQYF.

The sample holds many counts of this clonotype. The CDR3 is CASSLTAGSPLHF. CDR3 DNA sequence: TGTGCCAGCAGCTTAACAGCAGGATCACCCCTCCACTTT. V usage is TRBV7-2 and J usage is TRBJ1-6; no reliable D call. V was shortened by 2 bases and J by 10 bases, with 9 bases between the two germline ends. Germline values: CDR1 SGHTA, CDR2 FQGNSA. The CDR3 extends over 13 amino acids.

This clonotype was detected many times. This chain links TRBV6-1 with TRBJ1-2, with TRBD1 identical over 8 bases. The CDR3 extends over 12 amino acids. V dropped 6 bases and J dropped 5; count of bases not matched to a gene: 2. Germline V CDR1 and CDR2: MNHNS, SASEGT. The CDR3 DNA is TGTGCCAGCAGGTGGACAGGGTATGGCTACACCTTC. As protein: CASRWTGYGYTF.

This clonotype was seen more than once but under ten times. A much bigger clone sits one base away, suggesting this may be a read error. The rearrangement joins TRBV5-5 to TRBJ2-7; 10 bases align to TRBD1. The CDR3 spans 14 residues. Germline V gene data show CDR1 as SGHKS and CDR2 as YYEKEE (reference sequence). The CDR3 reads CVSRGTGDTYEQYF. The CDR3 nucleotides are TGTGTCAGCCGAGGGACAGGGGACACCTACGAGCAGTACTTC.